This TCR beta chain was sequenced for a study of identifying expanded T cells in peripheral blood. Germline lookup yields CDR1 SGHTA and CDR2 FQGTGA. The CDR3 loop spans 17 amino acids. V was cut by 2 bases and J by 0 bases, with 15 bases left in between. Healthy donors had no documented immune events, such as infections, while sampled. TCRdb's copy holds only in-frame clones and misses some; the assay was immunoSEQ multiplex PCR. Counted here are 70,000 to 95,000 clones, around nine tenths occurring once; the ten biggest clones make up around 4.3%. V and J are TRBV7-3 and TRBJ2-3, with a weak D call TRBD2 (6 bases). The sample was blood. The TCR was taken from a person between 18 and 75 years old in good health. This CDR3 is CASSLWGPAGSTDTQYF. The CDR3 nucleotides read TGTGCCAGCAGCTTATGGGGTCCCGCGGGGAGCACAGATACGCAGTATTTT.